A single sample gave rise to the 32 T cell receptor beta chains below, sequenced in a study of early T cells in non-severe SARS-CoV-2 infection. TCRdb fed the 5' RACE reads into MiXCR, producing one record per CDR3 protein. This sample carries about 72,000 distinct CDR3 sequences, about 9.5% of them seen once, and the ten largest clones take more than 7.5%. Sequencing was performed on whole blood, taken at baseline. These receptors all stem from an adult who was a healthcare worker with PCR-confirmed SARS-CoV-2 infection or an uninfected control (not recorded which).

The chain couples TRBV18 to TRBJ1-2; unclear D gene. The CDR3 covers 14 residues. Germline CDR1 KGHSH, CDR2 LQKENI. The V and J ends lost 3 bases and 8 bases respectively, with 16 bases between them. The CDR3 nucleotides read TGTGCCAGCTCACCCGAAGGCCACCCCGAGGGCTACACCTTC. This gives the protein CASSPEGHPEGYTF. The complete variable domain, with remaining parts taken from reference TRBV18 and TRBJ1-2, reads NAGVMQNPRHLVRRRGQEARLRCSPMKGHSHVYWYRQLPEEGLKFMVYLQKENIIDESGMPKERFSAEFPKEGPSILRIQQVVRGDSAAYFCASSPEGHPEGYTFGSGTRLTVV.

V gene TRBV7-2 combines with J gene TRBJ2-7, with 8 bases aligning to TRBD2. Germline V CDR1 and CDR2: SGHTA, FQGNSA. The length of the CDR3 is 15 residues. The junction had 6 bases not matched to a gene; V was cut back by 5 bases and J by 0 bases. The DNA for the CDR3 is TGTGCCAGCAGCCCCGATAGCGGGGTCTCCTACGAGCAGTACTTC. Translated: CASSPDSGVSYEQYF. Filled out from reference TRBV7-2 and TRBJ2-7, the complete variable domain reads GAGVSQSPSNKVTEKGKDVELRCDPISGHTALYWYRQSLGQGLEFLIYFQGNSAPDKSGLPSDRFSAERTGGSVSTLTIQRTQQEDSAVYLCASSPDSGVSYEQYFGPGTRLTVT.

The chain carries TRBV5-4 and TRBJ1-1; D is ambiguous. This CDR3 region has 15 residues. Deletions cut 9 bases from V and 6 bases from J, with 24 bases between. Germline assignment: CDR1 SGHNT and CDR2 YYREEE (reference sequence). CDR3 amino acids: CATTTRMGYEPEAFF. CDR3 coding DNA: TGTGCCACCACGACCAGGATGGGGTACGAACCTGAAGCTTTCTTT.

This chain joins TRBV2 and TRBJ2-2; tentative D call: TRBD2 (6 bases). V was shortened by 5 bases and J by 1 base, with 11 bases between the two germline ends. The CDR3 totals 15 residues. The germline gives CDR1 SNHLY, CDR2 FYNNEI. The CDR3 loop reads CASSRGTRNTGELFF. The CDR3 DNA follows: TGTGCCAGCAGTCGGGGGACTCGGAACACCGGGGAGCTGTTTTTT.

This clonotype was observed many times. The CDR3 loop is CASSPDRGVNYNEQFF. In nucleotides, the CDR3 is TGTGCCAGCTCACCAGACAGGGGGGTTAACTACAATGAGCAGTTCTTC. The gene calls are TRBV18 and TRBJ2-1; 9 positions agree with TRBD1. Germline V gene sequence: CDR1 KGHSH, CDR2 LQKENI. Trimming removed 2 bases from V and 3 bases from J; junction bases left unmatched: 5. This CDR3 is 16 amino acids long.

This clonotype has more than one count but fewer than ten. V usage is TRBV7-2 and J usage is TRBJ2-7; D is perhaps TRBD1 (6 bases). Germline loops: CDR1 SGHTA, CDR2 FQGNSA. CDR3 size: 13 residues. The V end was cut by 1 base, the J end by 5 bases, with 9 bases between. The CDR3 DNA is TGTGCCAGCAGCTTAGGGGGACATCACGAGCAGTACTTC. This encodes CASSLGGHHEQYF.

This clonotype was seen a handful of times. V is TRBV7-3 and J is TRBJ2-3; D is possibly TRBD1 or TRBD2 (5 bases each). CDR3 length: 15 amino acids. The ends were cut back, 4 bases at V and 6 bases at J, with 17 bases in the middle. Germline V gene data show CDR1 as SGHTA and CDR2 as FQGTGA. The DNA for the CDR3 is TGTGCCAGCAGCTCCCGGGACCCTTCTTCCGATACGCAGTATTTT. As protein: CASSSRDPSSDTQYF.

The rearrangement links TRBV6-5 to TRBJ2-5; D gene ambiguous. The V gene's germline CDR1 is MNHEY and CDR2 SVGAGI. V gave up 6 bases and J gave up 2 bases, with 13 bases separating them. The CDR3 sequence is 14 residues long. Here the CDR3 reads CASSDLVRQETQYF. The CDR3 DNA sequence: TGTGCCAGCAGCGACCTGGTCAGGCAAGAGACCCAGTACTTC.

This chain links TRBV4-3 with TRBJ2-3; possible D gene TRBD1, 5 bases. Germline CDR1 reads LGHNA; CDR2 reads YSLEER. CDR3 length: 15 residues. V was cut by 2 bases and J by 1 base, with 10 bases left in between. Written as DNA, the CDR3 is TGCGCCAGCAGCCAACAGGGATCGGGCACAGATACGCAGTATTTT. Translated: CASSQQGSGTDTQYF.

This clonotype was found a few times. V is TRBV4-3 and J is TRBJ2-1; 8 bases align to TRBD2. This CDR3 comprises 15 residues. Germline loops: CDR1 LGHNA, CDR2 YSLEER. V lost 1 base, J lost 4 bases, and 3 bases stayed unmatched. In DNA, the CDR3 is TGCGCCAGCAGCCAAGGGGCGGGGGGTTACAATGAGCAGTTCTTC. Translated, it gives CASSQGAGGYNEQFF.

This clonotype showed up many times. The rearrangement links TRBV12-3 or TRBV12-4 to TRBJ2-2, with D perhaps TRBD2 (5 bases). Trimming removed 10 bases from V and 2 bases from J, with 11 bases in between. The CDR3 has 13 residues. CDR3 sequence: CAIVLDNTGELFF. The CDR3 DNA follows: TGTGCCATTGTACTAGACAACACCGGGGAGCTGTTTTTT.

The V gene is TRBV9, the J gene TRBJ2-5, with 9 bases matching TRBD2. CDR1 is SGDLS, CDR2 YYNGEE, per germline. The V gene end was trimmed by 0 bases and the J gene end by 3 bases; junction bases not matched to a gene: 18. The CDR3 covers 20 residues. The CDR3 loop reads CASSVGAGNSAGLAKETQYF. CDR3 nucleotides: TGTGCCAGCAGCGTAGGGGCGGGGAATTCCGCAGGACTAGCGAAAGAGACCCAGTACTTC.

This clonotype has a handful of counts. The chain couples TRBV24-1 to TRBJ2-3, with D perhaps assigned TRBD1 or TRBD2 (6 bases each). The CDR3 consists of 15 residues. Per the germline V gene, CDR1 is KGHDR and CDR2 is SFDVKD. Trimming took off 4 bases at V and 2 bases at J, with 12 bases between the two ends. The CDR3 coding sequence is TGTGCCACCAGTGAAAGGGGGGCCCCCACAGATACGCAGTATTTT. Protein product: CATSERGAPTDTQYF.

The V and J genes are TRBV12-3 or TRBV12-4 and TRBJ2-4; D could derive from TRBD1 or TRBD2 (6 bases each). Trimming removed 3 bases at V and 2 bases at J, with 8 bases between. The length of the CDR3 is 14 residues. CDR3 protein: CASSFRGPKNIQYF. The CDR3 bases are TGTGCCAGCAGTTTTCGGGGGCCCAAAAACATTCAGTACTTC.

CDR3 sequence: CASSPIRQGTEQYF. DNA of the CDR3: TGCGCCAGCAGTCCTATACGACAGGGTACCGAGCAGTACTTC. V gene TRBV10-1 combines with J gene TRBJ2-7; TRBD1 agrees at 7 bases. The germline V gene encodes CDR1 WNHNN and CDR2 SYGVQD (reference sequence). Losses at the gene ends were 5 bases for V and 6 bases for J; bases not matched to a gene: 10. The length of the CDR3 is 14 residues.

This clonotype was picked up many times. The V call is TRBV5-1, the J call TRBJ1-2; 8 nucleotides agree with TRBD1. Germline assignment: CDR1 SGHRS and CDR2 YFSETQ. V was clipped by 4 bases and J by 8 bases; unmatched bases: 7. The CDR3 length is 13 residues. As DNA, the CDR3 is TGCGCCAGCAGCGGTGACAGGGGAGGAGGCTACACCTTC. Its translation: CASSGDRGGGYTF.

The chain links TRBV5-1 to TRBJ2-7, with TRBD2 identical over 10 bases. CDR1 SGHRS and CDR2 YFSETQ come from the germline V gene. The CDR3 totals 15 residues. With V trimmed by 3 bases and J by 0 bases, 3 bases remained unmatched. CDR3 nucleotides: TGCGCCAGCAGCTCCGAGCGGGGGGGCTCCTACGAGCAGTACTTC. The encoded protein is CASSSERGGSYEQYF.

CDR3 sequence: CASSGTRGQVETQYF. DNA for the CDR3: TGTGCCAGCAGCGGAACGAGGGGGCAGGTGGAGACCCAGTACTTC. This chain connects TRBV7-2 to TRBJ2-5, with 7 bases aligning to TRBD1. Germline CDR1 and CDR2: SGHTA and FQGNSA. This CDR3 has 15 residues. V lost 5 bases, J lost 5 bases, and 11 bases stayed unmatched.

The chain recombines TRBV11-3 with TRBJ2-5; D gene uncertain. Germline CDR1 SGHNT, CDR2 YENEEA. The V gene lost 1 base and the J gene lost 0 bases, with 6 bases spanning the gap. CDR3 length: 14 residues. The CDR3 loop is CASSLGADQETQYF. DNA for the CDR3: TGTGCCAGCAGCTTAGGGGCGGACCAAGAGACCCAGTACTTC.

This clonotype was observed a few times. The chain uses TRBV12-3 or TRBV12-4 and TRBJ2-3; possibly TRBD1 for D (5 bases). The CDR3 runs to 17 residues. Trimming left V 3 bases short and J 7 bases short, with 23 bases between. The CDR3 region is CASSFEATLGLTYTQYF. CDR3 sequence (DNA): TGTGCCAGCAGTTTCGAGGCCACATTGGGGCTTACTTATACGCAGTATTTT.

This clonotype was observed at least ten times. The rearrangement links TRBV11-2 to TRBJ2-1; D is unresolved. Per germline, CDR1 SGHAT and CDR2 FQNNGV. V shed 5 bases and J shed 9 bases, with 11 bases lying between them. This CDR3 is built from 12 residues. CDR3 nucleotide sequence: TGTGCCAGCAGCCGTAACCCCCTTGAGCAGTTCTTC. This translates into CASSRNPLEQFF.

This clonotype has at least ten counts. This rearrangement joins TRBV27 to TRBJ2-7; the D gene is possibly TRBD2 (5 bases). The V end lost 4 bases, the J end lost 1 base, and 11 bases lay between the germline ends. Germline loops: CDR1 MNHEY, CDR2 SMNVEV (reference sequence). There are 14 residues in the CDR3. This CDR3 reads CASSSDGESYEQYF. Here the CDR3 DNA reads TGTGCCAGCAGTTCGGACGGGGAGTCCTACGAGCAGTACTTC.

This clonotype has a handful of counts. The rearrangement links TRBV6-5 to TRBJ1-5; D gene ambiguous. Germline V gene lookup returns CDR1 MNHEY and CDR2 SVGAGI. Between the trimmed V and J ends, which lost 2 bases and 1 base, there was a span of 9 bases. This CDR3 is built from 15 residues. DNA for the CDR3: TGTGCCAGCAGTTACAGGGTAGGAAGCAATCAGCCCCAGCATTTT. Encoded protein: CASSYRVGSNQPQHF.

This clonotype appeared a few times. The rearrangement uses TRBV20-1 and TRBJ2-7; D not resolved. Germline loops: CDR1 DFQATT, CDR2 SNEGSKA (reference sequence). V was pared by 7 bases and J by 4 bases, with 5 bases between. CDR3 length: 9 amino acids. CDR3 loop: CSVGYEQYF. As DNA, the CDR3 is TGCAGTGTGGGGTACGAGCAGTACTTC.

This clonotype was observed at least ten times. The chain combines TRBV6-6 with TRBJ2-3; 8 nucleotides line up with TRBD2. V shed 0 bases and J 2 bases; nucleotides not matched to a gene: 7. CDR3 length: 17 amino acids. CDR1 and CDR2 from the germline V gene are MNHNY and SVGAGI (reference sequence). CDR3 loop: CASSYSVVRGVTDTQYF. Written as DNA, the CDR3 is TGTGCCAGCAGTTACTCGGTTGTGCGGGGGGTCACAGATACGCAGTATTTT.

There are a few counts of this clonotype. This chain connects TRBV30 to TRBJ2-4; D tentatively fits TRBD1 or TRBD2 (6 bases each). V was cut by 0 bases and J by 7 bases, with 7 bases left in between. CDR1 and CDR2 from the germline V gene are GTSNPN and SVGIG (reference sequence). The CDR3 has 12 residues. The CDR3 DNA sequence: TGTGCCTGGAGTGTAGGGGGGAACATTCAGTACTTC. It encodes CAWSVGGNIQYF.

This clonotype was seen repeatedly, ten times or more. This sequence joins TRBV29-1 and TRBJ2-1; D gene uncertain. The CDR3 sequence is 14 residues long. Germline CDR1 reads SQVTM; CDR2 reads ANQGSEA. Between the trimmed V and J ends, which lost 4 bases and 0 bases, there was a span of 10 bases. CDR3 nucleotides: TGCAGCGTTGCCTCGGCAGGCTCCTACAATGAGCAGTTCTTC. It translates to CSVASAGSYNEQFF.

In this sample, this clonotype turned up a few times. The chain combines TRBV6-5 with TRBJ1-2, with D unclear. The CDR3 has 14 amino acids. CDR1 is MNHEY, CDR2 SVGAGI, per germline. Trimming shortened V by 0 bases and J by 5 bases, and 10 bases separated the two germline ends. The CDR3 spells CASSYSKGFYGYTF. The CDR3 DNA sequence: TGTGCCAGCAGTTACTCCAAGGGTTTTTATGGCTACACCTTC.

This clonotype came up a few times. The chain employs TRBV24-1 and TRBJ2-3; D unclear. Germline CDR1 reads KGHDR; CDR2 reads SFDVKD. V lost 4 bases to trimming and J lost 2 bases, with 15 bases between them. The CDR3 totals 16 residues. The CDR3 sequence is CATSDPKTDPTDTQYF. The DNA of the CDR3 is TGTGCCACCAGTGACCCCAAGACGGATCCCACAGATACGCAGTATTTT.

This clonotype was seen repeatedly, ten times or more. V usage is TRBV6-2 or TRBV6-3 and J usage is TRBJ2-1; TRBD2 matches at 7 bases. The J segment lost 1 base and the V segment lost 7 bases, leaving 10 bases of the junction unmatched. This CDR3 contains 16 residues. CDR1 and CDR2 (germline): MNHEY, SVGEGT. The CDR3, as DNA: TGTGCCAGCACTCCCGTTAGGACTAGTTCCTACAATGAGCAGTTCTTC. Its translation: CASTPVRTSSYNEQFF.

This clonotype was detected ten times or more. The genes are TRBV9 and TRBJ2-3; 10 positions match TRBD1. The junction had 17 bases not matched to a gene; V was cut back by 0 bases and J by 1 base. CDR3 length: 21 residues. In germline, CDR1 is SGDLS, CDR2 YYNGEE. The CDR3 here is CASSVGGGGQGPSRRTDTQYF. The CDR3 region has the DNA TGTGCCAGCAGCGTAGGAGGAGGGGGACAGGGGCCCTCCCGGCGCACAGATACGCAGTATTTT.

This sequence joins TRBV24-1 and TRBJ2-3; 14 bases are a match to TRBD2. The CDR3 is 18 residues long. CDR1 is KGHDR, CDR2 SFDVKD, per germline. V was clipped by 4 bases and J by 0 bases; unmatched bases: 5. The chain's CDR3 is CATSETSGGGGSTDTQYF. CDR3 nucleotides: TGTGCCACCAGTGAGACTAGCGGGGGGGGCGGTAGCACAGATACGCAGTATTTT.